Following are 6 T cell receptor beta chains from one sample sequenced in a study of T cells after yellow fever vaccination. TCRdb ran MiXCR on the 5' RACE reads and lists one entry per CDR3 protein. The sample yields about 130,000 distinct CDR3 sequences, 8% to 10% seen once. Here the sequenced sample was CD8+ T cells sorted from PBMCs, taken on the day of the yellow fever booster vaccination. The receptor source for this set is a man between 18 and 29 years old who received the YFV17D yellow fever vaccine.

This clonotype was picked up many times. The genes are TRBV15 and TRBJ2-1; unclear D gene. V was pared by 0 bases and J by 4 bases, with 19 bases between. The CDR3 is 18 amino acids. CDR1 is LNHNV, CDR2 YYDKDF, per germline (reference sequence). This CDR3 is CATSRESWARQRYNEQFF. CDR3 bases: TGTGCCACCAGCAGAGAGTCGTGGGCTAGACAACGATACAATGAGCAGTTCTTC.

This chain uses TRBV20-1 with TRBJ1-5; D is uncertain. This CDR3 region has 12 residues. Germline lookup yields CDR1 DFQATT and CDR2 SNEGSKA (reference sequence). Trimming left V 6 bases short and J 6 bases short, with 12 bases between. The DNA for the CDR3 is TGCAGTGCAAGCCCCCTGGGTCAGCCCCAGCATTTT. Translated, it gives CSASPLGQPQHF.

There are a few counts of this clonotype. The chain joins TRBV19 to TRBJ1-2; possibly TRBD1 for D (5 bases). V dropped 0 bases and J dropped 8 bases, with 13 bases sitting between them. The CDR3 has 14 amino acids. Germline values: CDR1 LNHDA, CDR2 SQIVND (reference sequence). The CDR3 DNA is TGTGCCAGTAGTATAGATCGCCGGGGCGGAGGCTACACCTTC. Translating it yields CASSIDRRGGGYTF.

This chain uses TRBV12-3 or TRBV12-4 with TRBJ1-1, with D hard to call. Trimming pared 3 bases from V and 3 bases from J, leaving 5 bases between. This CDR3 comprises 12 residues. The CDR3 spells CASSFRDTEAFF. CDR3 DNA: TGTGCCAGCAGTTTTAGGGACACTGAAGCTTTCTTT.

The V and J genes are TRBV27 and TRBJ2-7; D possibly corresponds to TRBD2 (5 bases). Trimming stripped 6 bases from V and 7 bases from J, with 10 bases between. CDR1 MNHEY and CDR2 SMNVEV come from the germline V gene (reference sequence). The CDR3 has 11 amino acids. The CDR3 spells CASRVGEEQYF. The CDR3 DNA reads as TGTGCCAGCAGAGTTGGGGAGGAGCAGTACTTC.

The chain uses TRBV6-2 or TRBV6-3 and TRBJ1-4, with no clear D. The V and J ends lost 1 base and 7 bases respectively, with 7 bases between them. The CDR3 extends over 13 amino acids. Looked up from germline, CDR1 is MNHEY and CDR2 is SVGEGT. The CDR3 protein is CASSYFTREKLFF. CDR3 in DNA: TGTGCCAGCAGTTACTTCACGCGTGAAAAACTGTTTTTT.